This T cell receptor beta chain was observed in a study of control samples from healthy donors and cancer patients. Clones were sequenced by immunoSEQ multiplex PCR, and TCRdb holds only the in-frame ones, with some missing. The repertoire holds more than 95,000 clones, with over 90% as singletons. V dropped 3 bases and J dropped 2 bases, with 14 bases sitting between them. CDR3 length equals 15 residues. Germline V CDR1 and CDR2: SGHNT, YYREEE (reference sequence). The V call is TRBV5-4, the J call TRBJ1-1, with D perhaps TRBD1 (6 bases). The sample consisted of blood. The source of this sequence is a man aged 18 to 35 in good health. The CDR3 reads CASSSHQGGNTEAFF. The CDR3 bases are TGTGCCAGCAGCTCCCATCAAGGGGGTAACACTGAAGCTTTCTTT.